This T cell receptor beta chain came from a study of cytomegalovirus exposure and HLA in healthy donors. Study-wide results and caveats: According to an earlier analysis, most TCR beta V segments yielded productive rearrangements about 90% or about 30% of the time.

Use of 60 Vbeta and 13 Jbeta primers characterized the PCR. Clones were sequenced by immunoSEQ multiplex PCR, and TCRdb holds only the in-frame ones, with some missing. Among roughly 150,000 clones listed, 70% to 80% were seen once. Among the donors, all were healthy bone marrow donors. The V end was cut by 3 bases, the J end by 3 bases, with 11 bases between. Looked up from germline, CDR1 is GTSNPN and CDR2 is SVGIG (reference sequence). This CDR3 has 14 amino acids. Comments on this clone: The antigen is unknown.

Sequencing was carried out using PBMCs. The V and J genes are TRBV30 and TRBJ2-2; tentative D call: TRBD2 (5 bases). This sequence originates from a man between 25 and 39 years old in good health and CMV-seronegative. CDR3: CAWSPDSYTGELFF. CDR3 DNA: TGTGCCTGGAGCCCGGACTCGTACACCGGGGAGCTGTTTTTT.